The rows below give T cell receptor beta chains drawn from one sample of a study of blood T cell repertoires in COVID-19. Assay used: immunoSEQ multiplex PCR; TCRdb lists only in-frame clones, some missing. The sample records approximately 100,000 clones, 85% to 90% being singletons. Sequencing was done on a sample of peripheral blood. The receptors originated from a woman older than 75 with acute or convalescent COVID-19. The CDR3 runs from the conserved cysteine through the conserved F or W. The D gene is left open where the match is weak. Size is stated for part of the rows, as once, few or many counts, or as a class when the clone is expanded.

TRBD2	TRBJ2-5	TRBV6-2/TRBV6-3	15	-	CASSRGLAGLETQYF	TGTGCCAGCAGCAGAGGACTAGCGGGGTTGGAGACCCAGTACTTC
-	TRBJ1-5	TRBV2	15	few	CASSRGVGSNQPQHF	TGTGCCAGCAGCCGGGGGGTGGGTAGCAATCAGCCCCAGCATTTT
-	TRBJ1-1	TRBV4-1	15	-	CASSQEVGVGTEAFF	TGCGCCAGCAGCCAAGAAGTAGGGGTTGGCACTGAAGCTTTCTTT
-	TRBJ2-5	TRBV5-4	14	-	CASTRDLGQETQYF	TGTGCCAGCACCCGGGATCTCGGGCAGGAGACCCAGTACTTC
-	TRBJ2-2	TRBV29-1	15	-	CSVEYQGSETGELFF	TGCAGCGTTGAATACCAGGGCAGCGAAACCGGGGAGCTGTTTTTT
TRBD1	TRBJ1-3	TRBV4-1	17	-	CASSQGHTGGPGNTIYF	TGCGCCAGCAGCCAAGGGCACACAGGGGGCCCTGGAAACACCATATATTTT
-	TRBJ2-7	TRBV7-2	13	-	CASRTGSSYEQYF	TGTGCCAGCAGAACAGGGTCCTCCTACGAGCAGTACTTC
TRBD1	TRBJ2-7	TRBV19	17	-	CASSARPGTGETYEQYF	TGTGCCAGTAGTGCGCGTCCCGGGACAGGGGAAACCTACGAGCAGTACTTC
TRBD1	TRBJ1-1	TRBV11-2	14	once	CASSPRDSGTEAFF	TGTGCCAGCAGCCCAAGGGACAGTGGCACTGAAGCTTTCTTT
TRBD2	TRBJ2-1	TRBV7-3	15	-	CASSLSGGFYNEQFF	TGTGCCAGCAGCTTAAGCGGGGGGTTCTACAATGAGCAGTTCTTC
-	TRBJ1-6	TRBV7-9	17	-	CASSLAEGYSYDSPLHF	TGTGCCAGCAGCTTAGCCGAGGGTTACTCTTACGATTCACCCCTCCACTTT
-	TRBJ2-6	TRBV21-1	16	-	CASSKIFAAGANVLTF	-
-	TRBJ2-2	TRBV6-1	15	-	CASSEFGLSSGELFF	TGTGCCAGCAGTGAATTCGGACTCTCGAGCGGGGAGCTGTTTTTT
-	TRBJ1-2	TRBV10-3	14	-	CAISEKQLDYGYTF	TGTGCCATCAGTGAGAAGCAATTGGACTATGGCTACACCTTC
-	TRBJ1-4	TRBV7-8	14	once	CASSSGLLFGKLFF	TGTGCCAGCAGTTCCGGGTTGTTGTTCGGAAAACTGTTTTTT
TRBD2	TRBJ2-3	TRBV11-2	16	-	CASSPTLAGGTDTQYF	TGTGCCAGCAGCCCTACACTAGCGGGGGGCACAGATACGCAGTATTTT
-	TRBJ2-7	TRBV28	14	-	CASSLIGPPYEQYF	TGTGCCAGCAGTTTAATTGGCCCTCCCTACGAGCAGTACTTC
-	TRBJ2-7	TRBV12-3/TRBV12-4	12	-	CASSSDVQGQYF	TGTGCCAGCAGTTCCGACGTGCAGGGGCAGTACTTC
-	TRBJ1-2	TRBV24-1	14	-	CATSDFSTTYGYTF	TGTGCCACCAGTGATTTTAGCACCACCTATGGCTACACCTTC
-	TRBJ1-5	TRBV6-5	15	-	CASSYSIGQPQPQHF	TGTGCCAGCAGTTACTCTATCGGACAACCTCAGCCCCAGCATTTT
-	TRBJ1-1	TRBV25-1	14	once	CASSARESNTEAFF	TGTGCCAGCAGCGCGCGGGAGTCGAACACTGAAGCTTTCTTT
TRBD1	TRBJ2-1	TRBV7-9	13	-	CASSLDRGHEQFF	TGTGCCAGCAGCTTAGACAGGGGCCATGAGCAGTTCTTC
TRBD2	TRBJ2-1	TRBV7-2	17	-	CASSLAGAGGLGNEQFF	TGTGCCAGCAGCTTAGCAGGGGCGGGGGGTTTAGGCAATGAGCAGTTCTTC
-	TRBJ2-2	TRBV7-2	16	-	CASSFRSGRIAGELFF	TGTGCCAGCAGCTTTAGATCAGGGCGGATAGCCGGGGAGCTGTTTTTT
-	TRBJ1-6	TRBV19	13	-	CASSTTGNSPLHF	TGTGCCAGTAGTACTACAGGGAATTCACCCCTCCACTTT
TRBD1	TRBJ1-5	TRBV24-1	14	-	CATSPGTGNQPQHF	TGTGCCACCAGCCCCGGGACAGGCAATCAGCCCCAGCATTTT
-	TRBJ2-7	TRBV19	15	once	CASSIIAGDSYEQYF	TGTGCCAGTAGTATAATAGCAGGGGACTCCTACGAGCAGTACTTC
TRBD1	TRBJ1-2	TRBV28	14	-	CASSLLGQDYGYTF	TGTGCCAGCAGCCTCCTCGGACAGGACTATGGCTACACCTTC
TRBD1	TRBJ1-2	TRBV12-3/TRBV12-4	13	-	CASSRQGARGYTF	TGTGCCAGCAGTCGACAGGGGGCGCGAGGCTACACCTTC
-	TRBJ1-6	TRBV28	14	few	CASSSTGQTSPLHF	TGTGCCAGCAGTTCCACGGGACAAACTTCACCCCTCCACTTT
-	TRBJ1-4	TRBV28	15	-	CASTPLGRANEKLFF	TGTGCCAGCACCCCACTAGGTAGAGCTAATGAAAAACTGTTTTTT
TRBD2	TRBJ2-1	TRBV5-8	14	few	CASSRGGAYNEQFF	TGTGCCAGCAGCCGGGGAGGGGCCTACAATGAGCAGTTCTTC
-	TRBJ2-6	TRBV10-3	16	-	CAISVETGSGANVLTF	TGTGCCATCAGTGTCGAGACAGGCTCTGGAGCCAACGTCCTGACTTTC
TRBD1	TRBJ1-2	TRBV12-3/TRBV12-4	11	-	CASKTGDGYTF	TGTGCCAGCAAGACAGGGGATGGCTACACCTTC
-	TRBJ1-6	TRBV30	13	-	CAWSGIQISPLHF	TGTGCCTGGAGCGGGATCCAGATATCACCCCTCCACTTT
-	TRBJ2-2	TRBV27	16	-	CASSFDRTPYTGELFF	TGTGCCAGCAGTTTTGACAGGACCCCTTACACCGGGGAGCTGTTTTTT
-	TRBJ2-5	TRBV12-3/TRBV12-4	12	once	CASRGGRGTQYF	TGTGCCAGCAGAGGGGGTCGGGGGACCCAGTACTTC
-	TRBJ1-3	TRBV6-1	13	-	CASSERFGNTIYF	TGTGCCAGCAGTGAGCGGTTTGGAAACACCATATATTTT
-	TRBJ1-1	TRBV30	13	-	CAWREQGWGEAFF	TGTGCCTGGAGGGAACAGGGATGGGGTGAAGCTTTCTTT
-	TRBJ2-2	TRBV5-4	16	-	CASSLGQGSTTGELFF	TGTGCCAGCAGCTTGGGCCAGGGTAGTACCACCGGGGAGCTGTTTTTT
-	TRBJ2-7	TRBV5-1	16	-	CASSLASRTATYEQYF	TGCGCCAGCAGCTTGGCCAGCAGGACAGCCACCTACGAGCAGTACTTC
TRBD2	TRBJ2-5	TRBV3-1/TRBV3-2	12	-	CASSQGGETQYF	TGTGCCAGCAGCCAGGGGGGGGAGACCCAGTACTTC
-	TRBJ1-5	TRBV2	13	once	CASQKGVGQPQHF	TGTGCCAGCCAGAAGGGGGTGGGTCAGCCCCAGCATTTT
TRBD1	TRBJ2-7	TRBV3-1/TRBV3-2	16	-	CASSHRQGVGFYEQYF	TGTGCCAGCAGCCACCGACAGGGGGTTGGATTTTACGAGCAGTACTTC
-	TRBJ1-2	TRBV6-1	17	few	CASSEFRGSGGSYGYTF	TGTGCCAGCAGTGAATTTAGGGGGTCAGGAGGTTCCTATGGCTACACCTTC
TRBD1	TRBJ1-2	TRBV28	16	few	CASSPSGGLTNYGYTF	TGTGCCAGCAGCCCCTCAGGGGGCCTGACTAACTATGGCTACACCTTC
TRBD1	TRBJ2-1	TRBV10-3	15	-	CAISEPGQFYNEQFF	TGTGCCATCAGCGAGCCGGGACAGTTCTACAATGAGCAGTTCTTC